One sample yielded the 20 T cell receptor beta chains listed below, sequenced in a study of blood T cell repertoires in COVID-19. Measured with immunoSEQ multiplex PCR; TCRdb has only the in-frame clones, and not every one. This table has about 95,000 clones, about 87% appearing once. The material sequenced was peripheral blood. The source is a human donor in a cohort sampled during active COVID-19.

V is TRBV5-1 and J is TRBJ2-7, with D unresolved. V was cut by 3 bases and J by 6 bases, with 7 bases left in between. Germline CDR1 and CDR2: SGHRS and YFSETQ. The CDR3 has 11 residues. This CDR3 reads CASSYAGEQYF. In nucleotides, the CDR3 is TGCGCCAGCAGCTATGCCGGCGAGCAGTACTTC. The whole variable domain, remainder taken from reference TRBV5-1 and TRBJ2-7, is KAGVTQTPRYLIKTRGQQVTLSCSPISGHRSVSWYQQTPGQGLQFLFEYFSETQRNKGNFPGRFSGRQFSNSRSEMNVSTLELGDSALYLCASSYAGEQYFGPGTRLTVT.

The chain combines TRBV7-9 with TRBJ1-2; D possibly corresponds to TRBD1 (5 bases). Germline CDR1 SEHNR, CDR2 FQNEAQ (reference sequence). Trimming took 2 bases from V and 4 from J, leaving 8 bases between them. This CDR3 has 13 residues. In nucleotides, the CDR3 is TGTGCCAGCAGCTTACAGGGCGGCTATGGCTACACCTTC. Protein product: CASSLQGGYGYTF.

V usage is TRBV29-1 and J usage is TRBJ1-2, with 8 bases aligning to TRBD1. The J segment lost 8 bases and the V segment lost 6 bases, leaving 11 bases of the junction unmatched. Germline V CDR1 and CDR2: SQVTM, ANQGSEA. This CDR3 has 13 residues. The chain's CDR3 is CSVADRGGGGYTF. For the CDR3, the DNA is TGCAGCGTAGCCGACAGGGGAGGAGGGGGCTACACCTTC.

This clone was detected only once. The chain links TRBV7-3 to TRBJ2-2, with D maybe TRBD1 (6 bases). The CDR3 is 14 amino acids. Looked up from germline, CDR1 is SGHTA and CDR2 is FQGTGA. Trimming cost V 3 bases and J 8 bases, with 13 bases left between them. CDR3 in amino acids: CASSLGHTGGELFF. CDR3 bases: TGTGCCAGCAGCTTGGGACATACCGGAGGGGAGCTGTTTTTT.

This chain uses TRBV6-5 with TRBJ1-2; D is unclear. V lost 9 bases, J lost 3 bases, and 11 bases lay in between. The CDR3 spans 12 residues. Germline lookup yields CDR1 MNHEY and CDR2 SVGAGI. The CDR3 reads CASGGYDYGYTF. DNA for the CDR3: TGTGCCAGTGGAGGTTACGACTATGGCTACACCTTC.

The chain recombines TRBV14 with TRBJ1-1; D is perhaps TRBD1 (5 bases). V shed 1 base and J shed 1 base, with 28 bases lying between them. From germline, CDR1 is SGHDN and CDR2 FVKESK. The CDR3 is 21 residues long. The CDR3 region has the DNA TGTGCCAGCAGCCAAGCCCCAAATTGGCGGGGGAGCGCGGGGGGGAACACTGAAGCTTTCTTT. Residues: CASSQAPNWRGSAGGNTEAFF.

J is TRBJ1-5 and V is TRBV7-9; D is uncertain. Trimming shortened V by 2 bases and J by 6 bases, and 8 bases separated the two germline ends. Germline assignment: CDR1 SEHNR and CDR2 FQNEAQ (reference sequence). The CDR3 spans 13 residues. CDR3 bases: TGTGCCAGCAGCTTAACTCAGGCTCAGCCCCAGCATTTT. This sequence encodes CASSLTQAQPQHF.

V usage is TRBV15 and J usage is TRBJ2-7; D remains unclear. CDR1 is LNHNV, CDR2 YYDKDF, per germline (reference sequence). There are 14 residues in the CDR3. Trimming stripped 1 base from V and 5 bases from J, with 12 bases between. The CDR3 reads CATSRGGDRNEQYF. In DNA form, the CDR3 reads TGTGCCACCAGCAGAGGAGGAGACCGGAACGAGCAGTACTTC.

Only a few counts were recorded for this clone. The rearrangement uses TRBV4-1 and TRBJ1-6, with TRBD1 as a possible D gene (5 bases). Germline V gene lookup returns CDR1 MGHRA and CDR2 YSYEKL. The CDR3 is made up of 15 amino acids. With 0 bases removed from V and 11 bases from J, the gap between germline ends came to 14 bases. CDR3 residues: CASSQDGGLRAPLHF. The CDR3 DNA is TGCGCCAGCAGCCAAGACGGGGGTCTTAGGGCACCCCTCCACTTT.

This chain uses TRBV30 with TRBJ1-4; no clear D gene. CDR1 and CDR2 from the germline V gene are GTSNPN and SVGIG (reference sequence). The V end was cut by 3 bases, the J end by 7 bases, with 15 bases between. The CDR3 contains 14 residues. CDR3 nucleotide sequence: TGTGCCTGGAGGAGGACTGTGCATGGTGAAAAACTGTTTTTT. This encodes CAWRRTVHGEKLFF.

The chain joins TRBV4-3 to TRBJ1-4; D is perhaps TRBD1 (5 bases). The V gene's germline CDR1 is LGHNA and CDR2 YSLEER. The CDR3 runs to 13 residues. The ends were cut back, 6 bases at V and 7 bases at J, with 12 bases in the middle. The chain's CDR3 is CASSQGVAEKLFF. Written as DNA, the CDR3 is TGCGCCAGCAGTCAGGGTGTGGCTGAAAAACTGTTTTTT.

The gene calls are TRBV11-3 and TRBJ2-7, with a possible D match to TRBD1 (6 bases). The V gene's germline CDR1 is SGHNT and CDR2 YENEEA. The CDR3 runs 14 residues. V lost 2 bases, J lost 1 base, and 9 bases lay in between. The CDR3 DNA reads as TGTGCCAGCAGCTTATCAGGGGTATCCTACGAGCAGTACTTC. Its translation: CASSLSGVSYEQYF.

The gene calls are TRBV29-1 and TRBJ1-2; 9 bases match TRBD1. The CDR3 extends over 14 amino acids. CDR1 is SQVTM and CDR2 is ANQGSEA in the germline V gene. With V trimmed by 5 bases and J by 3 bases, 7 bases remained unmatched. CDR3 sequence: CSVLWTGDDYGYTF. Here the CDR3 DNA reads TGCAGCGTTTTATGGACAGGGGATGACTATGGCTACACCTTC.

The rearrangement joins TRBV7-2 to TRBJ2-2; D is ambiguous. V lost 2 bases, J lost 7 bases, and 11 bases lay in between. The germline V gene encodes CDR1 SGHTA and CDR2 FQGNSA. The CDR3 contains 14 residues. CDR3 nucleotide sequence: TGTGCCAGCAGCTTAACGAGGTTCGGCGGGGAGCTGTTTTTT. It yields the protein CASSLTRFGGELFF.

The chain joins TRBV2 to TRBJ2-3; a weak D match, TRBD2 (6 bases). V lost 8 bases and J 0 bases, leaving 12 bases between the germline ends. CDR3 length: 14 amino acids. Germline assignment: CDR1 SNHLY and CDR2 FYNNEI. CDR3 DNA sequence: TGTGCCAGCGTTGCGGGGCCAAGCACAGATACGCAGTATTTT. Residues: CASVAGPSTDTQYF.

The chain combines TRBV5-6 with TRBJ2-7; 9 bases fit TRBD1. CDR3 length equals 16 residues. Germline lookup yields CDR1 SGHDT and CDR2 YYEEEE. J lost 9 bases, V lost 1 base, and 14 bases had no gene match. CDR3 protein: CASSLTPGQGDLGQYF. The CDR3 bases are TGTGCCAGCAGCTTGACGCCGGGACAGGGAGACCTGGGGCAGTACTTC.

This clone was counted only a few times. CDR3 DNA sequence: TGTGCCTGGGGCCGGCAGCGCGCCAACGAGCAGTACTTC. It encodes CAWGRQRANEQYF. V is TRBV30 and J is TRBJ2-7; D is unclear. Germline CDR1 reads GTSNPN; CDR2 reads SVGIG (reference sequence). V lost 5 bases and J 5 bases, leaving 16 bases between the germline ends. The CDR3 loop spans 13 amino acids.

This clone came up a few times. Additional DNA sequences in this sample encode the identical CDR3. The chain couples TRBV7-3 to TRBJ2-1; 8 bases map to TRBD1. There are 14 residues in the CDR3. Per the germline V gene, CDR1 is SGHTA and CDR2 is FQGTGA. After removal of 5 bases from V and 7 bases from J, the junction contained 7 bases not matched to a gene. The CDR3 DNA is TGTGCCAGCAGCCGCGACAGGGGCGGGAATGAGCAGTTCTTC. Amino acid sequence: CASSRDRGGNEQFF. The whole variable domain, remainder taken from reference TRBV7-3 and TRBJ2-1, is GAGVSQTPSNKVTEKGKYVELRCDPISGHTALYWYRQSLGQGPEFLIYFQGTGAADDSGLPNDRFFAVRPEGSVSTLKIQRTERGDSAVYLCASSRDRGGNEQFFGPGTRLTVL.

The chain couples TRBV27 to TRBJ1-1; D perhaps matches TRBD1 (5 bases). CDR1 is MNHEY and CDR2 is SMNVEV in the germline V gene (reference sequence). This CDR3 has 17 amino acids. Trimming removed 6 bases at V and 2 bases at J, with 22 bases between. The CDR3 is CASSWGWGQNTNTEAFF. CDR3 bases: TGTGCCAGCAGCTGGGGCTGGGGCCAAAACACCAACACTGAAGCTTTCTTT.

This chain connects TRBV7-9 to TRBJ1-2, with TRBD1 identical over 7 bases. Germline CDR1 SEHNR, CDR2 FQNEAQ (reference sequence). With V trimmed by 5 bases and J by 2 bases, 2 bases remained unmatched. CDR3 length: 13 amino acids. CDR3 sequence (DNA): TGTGCCAGCAGCGCGGACAGGAACTATGGCTACACCTTC. This encodes CASSADRNYGYTF.